This T cell receptor beta chain is from a study of Graves' ophthalmopathy and Graves' hyperthyroidism. The CDR3 is 15 amino acids. V was trimmed by 6 bases and J by 6 bases, leaving 22 bases between them. Germline CDR1 and CDR2: SGHRS and YFSETQ. Scientists amplified the TCR beta CDR3 regions from RNA transcripts. HTBI primers served in a first-round RT-PCR, which a second-round multiplex PCR followed. TCRdb re-called the multiplex PCR reads through MiXCR, storing one row per CDR3 protein. The sample shows more than 1,000,000 distinct CDR3 sequences, roughly 35% of them seen only once. In this sample, this clonotype turned up many times.

This sequence joins TRBV5-1 and TRBJ2-7; possible D gene TRBD2, 5 bases. The origin of this receptor is an adult man with Graves' hyperthyroidism. Sequenced sample: peripheral blood or thyroid tissue (not recorded which). The CDR3 region is CASNILPGTSTEQYF. The CDR3 DNA reads as TGCGCCAGCAACATTTTACCGGGAACCTCAACCGAGCAGTACTTC.